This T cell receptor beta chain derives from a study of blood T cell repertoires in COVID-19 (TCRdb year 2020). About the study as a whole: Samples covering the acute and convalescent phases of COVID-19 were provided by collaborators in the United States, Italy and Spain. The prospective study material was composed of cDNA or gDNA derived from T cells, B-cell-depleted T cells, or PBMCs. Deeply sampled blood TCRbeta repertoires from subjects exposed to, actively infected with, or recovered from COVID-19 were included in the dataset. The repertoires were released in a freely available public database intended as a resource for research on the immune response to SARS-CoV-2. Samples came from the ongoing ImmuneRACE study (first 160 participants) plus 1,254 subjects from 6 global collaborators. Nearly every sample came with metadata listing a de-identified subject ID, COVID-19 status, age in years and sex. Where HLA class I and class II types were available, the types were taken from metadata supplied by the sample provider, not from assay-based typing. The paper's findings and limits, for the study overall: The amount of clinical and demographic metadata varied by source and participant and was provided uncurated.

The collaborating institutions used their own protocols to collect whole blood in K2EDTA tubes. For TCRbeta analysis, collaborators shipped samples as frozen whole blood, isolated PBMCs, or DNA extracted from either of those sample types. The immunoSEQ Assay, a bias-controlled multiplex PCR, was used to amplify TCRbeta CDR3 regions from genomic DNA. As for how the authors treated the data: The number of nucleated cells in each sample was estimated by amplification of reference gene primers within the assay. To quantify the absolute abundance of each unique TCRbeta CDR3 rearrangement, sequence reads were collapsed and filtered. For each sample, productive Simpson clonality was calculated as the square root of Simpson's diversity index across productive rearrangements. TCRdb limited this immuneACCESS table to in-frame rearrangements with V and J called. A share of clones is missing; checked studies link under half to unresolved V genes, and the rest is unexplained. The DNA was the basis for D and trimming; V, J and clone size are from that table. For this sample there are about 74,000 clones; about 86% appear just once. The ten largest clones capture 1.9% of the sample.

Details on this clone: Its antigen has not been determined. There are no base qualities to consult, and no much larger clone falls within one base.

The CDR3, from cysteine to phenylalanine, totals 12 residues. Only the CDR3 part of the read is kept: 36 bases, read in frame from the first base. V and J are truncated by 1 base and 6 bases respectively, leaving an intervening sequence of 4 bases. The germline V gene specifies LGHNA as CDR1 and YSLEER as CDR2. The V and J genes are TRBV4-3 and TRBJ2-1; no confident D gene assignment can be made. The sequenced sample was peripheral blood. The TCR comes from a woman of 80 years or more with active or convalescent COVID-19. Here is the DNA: TGCGCCAGCAGCCAAGGAGGCAATGAGCAGTTCTTC. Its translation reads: CASSQGGNEQFF.